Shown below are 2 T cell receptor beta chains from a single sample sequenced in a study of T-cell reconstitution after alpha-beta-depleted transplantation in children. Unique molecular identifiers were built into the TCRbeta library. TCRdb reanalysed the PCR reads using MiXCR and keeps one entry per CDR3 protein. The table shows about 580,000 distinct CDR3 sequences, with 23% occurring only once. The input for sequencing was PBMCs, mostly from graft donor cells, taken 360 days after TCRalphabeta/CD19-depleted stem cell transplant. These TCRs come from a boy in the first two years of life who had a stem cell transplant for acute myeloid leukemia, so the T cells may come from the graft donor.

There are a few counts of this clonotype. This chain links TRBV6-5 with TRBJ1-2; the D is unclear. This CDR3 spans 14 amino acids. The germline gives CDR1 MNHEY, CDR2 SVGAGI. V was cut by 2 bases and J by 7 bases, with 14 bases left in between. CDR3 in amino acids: CASSYESGRSGYTF. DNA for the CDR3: TGTGCCAGCAGTTACGAATCGGGTCGGAGTGGCTACACCTTC.

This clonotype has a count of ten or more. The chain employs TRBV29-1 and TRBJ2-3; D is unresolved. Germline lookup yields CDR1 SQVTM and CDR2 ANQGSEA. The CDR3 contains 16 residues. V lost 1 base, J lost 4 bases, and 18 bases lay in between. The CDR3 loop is CSVEADPPGSADTQYF. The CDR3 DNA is TGCAGCGTTGAAGCCGACCCACCGGGTTCCGCAGATACGCAGTATTTT.